Shown below are 15 T cell receptor beta chains from a single sample sequenced in a study of blood T cell repertoires in COVID-19. Sequenced by immunoSEQ multiplex PCR; TCRdb stores in-frame clones only, minus some. The top ten hold about an eighth of the sample, which has some 150,000 clones, around 84% seen once. Source material: peripheral blood. Source of these receptors: a man in his 60s with active or convalescent COVID-19.

The chain links TRBV27 to TRBJ2-7, with a weak D call TRBD1 (6 bases). With 3 bases removed from V and 8 bases from J, the gap between germline ends came to 8 bases. The CDR3 spans 11 residues. Germline CDR1 is MNHEY and CDR2 is SMNVEV (reference sequence). This CDR3 reads CASSFGQKQYF. CDR3 nucleotides: TGTGCCAGCAGTTTCGGACAGAAGCAGTACTTC.

In this sample, this clone turned up a few times. The DNA for the CDR3 is TGTGCCAGCAGCTTTAATTCGGGACAGGGCTCTGGAAACACCATATATTTT. It specifies CASSFNSGQGSGNTIYF. The rearrangement links TRBV7-2 to TRBJ1-3; 9 nucleotides align to TRBD1. V was pared by 3 bases and J by 0 bases, with 6 bases of the junction left unmatched. The CDR3 has 17 amino acids. CDR1 is SGHTA and CDR2 is FQGNSA in the germline V gene.

V is TRBV7-2 and J is TRBJ2-3; TRBD1 matches 9 bases. Trimming at V came to 3 bases and at J to 4 bases, leaving 2 bases not matched to a gene. CDR3 length: 14 amino acids. Germline V CDR1 and CDR2: SGHTA, FQGNSA. CDR3 region: CASSFDRGSDTQYF. DNA for the CDR3: TGTGCCAGCAGCTTCGACAGGGGGTCAGATACGCAGTATTTT.

The V and J genes are TRBV30 and TRBJ2-2, with TRBD1 matching over 9 bases. The J segment lost 7 bases and the V segment lost 1 base, leaving 19 bases of the junction unmatched. CDR1 is GTSNPN and CDR2 is SVGIG in the germline V gene (reference sequence). The CDR3 spans 19 residues. The CDR3 DNA sequence: TGTGCCTGGAGTGGCTCTAAGTTGGGACAGGGTTTCATGAGCGGGGAGCTGTTTTTT. Translated: CAWSGSKLGQGFMSGELFF.

CDR3 in amino acids: CASSQDGSPAGGYTF. CDR3 DNA: TGTGCCAGCAGCCAAGATGGTTCCCCGGCGGGGGGCTACACCTTC. The rearrangement joins TRBV4-2 to TRBJ1-2; no definite D call. Germline V gene sequence: CDR1 LGHNA, CDR2 YNFKEQ. V lost 0 bases, J lost 8 bases, and 16 bases lay in between. This CDR3 has 15 residues.

This sequence joins TRBV21-1 and TRBJ1-1; the D call of TRBD1 is as the table states it, not checked on the DNA. TRBV21-1 is an annotated pseudogene. The CDR3 is 16 residues long. CDR3 in DNA: TGTGCCAGCAGCAAAGTCCCAGGGGGAAAAGCTAATGAAGCTTTCTTT. Amino acids: CASSKVPGGKANEAFF.

The rearrangement joins TRBV4-3 to TRBJ1-2; TRBD1 aligns across 8 bases. Germline values: CDR1 LGHNA, CDR2 YSLEER. Trimming at V came to 4 bases and at J to 8 bases, leaving 9 bases not matched to a gene. The CDR3 contains 14 residues. The CDR3 protein is CASSRLGQEGGYTF. DNA of the CDR3: TGCGCCAGCAGCCGCCTGGGACAGGAGGGCGGCTACACCTTC.

This rearrangement joins TRBV18 to TRBJ2-7; tentative D call: TRBD1 (6 bases). V lost 2 bases, J lost 1 base, and 18 bases lay in between. The CDR3 totals 17 residues. Per germline, CDR1 KGHSH and CDR2 LQKENI. The CDR3 bases are TGTGCCAGCTCACCAGAACCACAGGGCTACAAGTCCTACGAGCAGTACTTC. Amino acids: CASSPEPQGYKSYEQYF.

This clone was detected only once. This rearrangement joins TRBV19 to TRBJ2-7; D uncertain. V lost 10 bases and J lost 2, with 12 bases in between. The CDR3 runs to 12 residues. Germline V gives CDR1 LNHDA, CDR2 SQIVND (reference sequence). CDR3 DNA sequence: TGTGCCACCCGCCGAGGTACCTACGAGCAGTACTTC. Its protein is CATRRGTYEQYF.

This clone was recorded once. V and J are TRBV19 and TRBJ2-3; D might be TRBD1 (5 bases). The CDR3 covers 13 residues. Germline V lookup: CDR1 LNHDA, CDR2 SQIVND (reference sequence). V lost 6 bases and J lost 6, with 13 bases in between. CDR3 bases: TGTGCCAGTAGCCCCCAGGGAAGGGATACGCAGTATTTT. Protein: CASSPQGRDTQYF. Filled out from reference TRBV19 and TRBJ2-3, the complete variable domain reads DGGITQSPKYLFRKEGQNVTLSCEQNLNHDAMYWYRQDPGQGLRLIYYSQIVNDFQKGDIAEGYSVSREKKESFPLTVTSAQKNPTAFYLCASSPQGRDTQYFGPGTRLTVL.

The J gene is TRBJ1-3, the V gene TRBV28; possibly TRBD1 for D (5 bases). This CDR3 has 16 amino acids. Germline V CDR1 and CDR2: MDHEN, SYDVKM. V shed 5 bases and J shed 3 bases, with 17 bases lying between them. The CDR3 spells CASSPPAGGGGNTIYF. CDR3 coding DNA: TGTGCCAGCAGTCCCCCGGCGGGGGGAGGTGGAAACACCATATATTTT.

V usage is TRBV5-1 and J usage is TRBJ1-1; tentative D call: TRBD1 (5 bases). Trimming removed 1 base from V and 0 bases from J, with 7 bases in between. Germline loops: CDR1 SGHRS, CDR2 YFSETQ. CDR3 length equals 14 residues. CDR3 nucleotide sequence: TGCGCCAGCAGCTTGAGGACAATGAACACTGAAGCTTTCTTT. Translating it yields CASSLRTMNTEAFF.

The chain has TRBV6-5 and TRBJ1-2; 8 nucleotides match TRBD1. The J segment lost 8 bases and the V segment lost 4 bases, leaving 12 bases of the junction unmatched. CDR3 length: 15 amino acids. Germline CDR1 MNHEY, CDR2 SVGAGI. The chain's CDR3 is CASSSRTGLGGGYTF. As DNA, the CDR3 is TGTGCCAGCAGTTCCCGGACAGGGCTAGGGGGAGGCTACACCTTC.

This rearrangement joins TRBV10-3 to TRBJ2-3; 7 nucleotides line up with TRBD2. The CDR3 runs to 16 residues. J gave up 0 bases and V 3 bases, and 6 bases lay outside the gene matches. From germline, CDR1 is ENHRY and CDR2 SYGVKD. The CDR3 loop is CAISDQGLPSTDTQYF. CDR3 nucleotides: TGTGCCATCAGTGATCAGGGACTACCTAGCACAGATACGCAGTATTTT.

The chain couples TRBV11-3 to TRBJ2-3; 12 positions match TRBD2. The V gene's germline CDR1 is SGHNT and CDR2 YENEEA. With V trimmed by 5 bases and J by 0 bases, 3 bases remained unmatched. This CDR3 region has 16 residues. CDR3 in DNA: TGTGCCAGCAGCGAGGGACTAGCGGGTAGCACAGATACGCAGTATTTT. This sequence encodes CASSEGLAGSTDTQYF.